These 8 T cell receptor beta chains came from one sample sequenced in a study of cytomegalovirus exposure and HLA in healthy donors (dated by TCRdb to about 2017). Libraries were built with the immunoSEQ multiplex PCR assay. The multiplex PCR relied on a mix of 60 forward primers for TCR Vbeta segments and 13 reverse primers for TCR Jbeta segments. Imported from immuneACCESS, the table was reduced by TCRdb to in-frame sequences with V and J called. These copies leave out some clones; in studies compared against another copy, an unresolved V gene accounts for under half, and the cause of the remainder is not known. Across this sample there are 150,000 to 200,000 clones, with about four fifths seen only once. The ten biggest clones cover about 14% of the sample. The source material was PBMCs. These TCRs come from a woman in her twenties or thirties in good health and CMV-seropositive.

The J gene is TRBJ2-5, the V gene TRBV4-1, with D possibly TRBD2 on 6 matching bases. Germline loops: CDR1 MGHRA, CDR2 YSYEKL. Trimming left V 0 bases short and J 2 bases short, with 10 bases between. The CDR3 length is 15 residues. Written as DNA, the CDR3 is TGCGCCAGCAGCCAAGAGGGCAGCGGGCAAGAGACCCAGTACTTC. Residues: CASSQEGSGQETQYF.

This rearrangement joins TRBV15 to TRBJ1-5, with TRBD1 as a possible D gene (6 bases). This CDR3 comprises 18 residues. Deletions cut 0 bases from V and 1 base from J, with 16 bases between. Germline V lookup: CDR1 LNHNV, CDR2 YYDKDF (reference sequence). The CDR3 sequence: CATSRERGGLSSNQPQHF. The CDR3 DNA follows: TGTGCCACCAGCAGAGAGAGGGGGGGGTTATCGAGCAATCAGCCCCAGCATTTT.

This rearrangement joins TRBV15 to TRBJ1-5, with 10 bases matching TRBD1. Germline V CDR1 and CDR2: LNHNV, YYDKDF (reference sequence). The V and J ends lost 0 bases and 5 bases, in that order; junction bases with no gene match: 7. This CDR3 is built from 17 residues. The CDR3 nucleotides are TGTGCCACCAGCAGAGATGTCGACAGGGGGCTCGATCAGCCCCAGCATTTT. It encodes CATSRDVDRGLDQPQHF. Full variable domain (outside the CDR3, taken from reference TRBV15 and TRBJ1-5): DAMVIQNPRYQVTQFGKPVTLSCSQTLNHNVMYWYQQKSSQAPKLLFHYYDKDFNNEADTPDNFQSRRPNTSFCFLDIRSPGLGDTAMYLCATSRDVDRGLDQPQHFGDGTRLSIL.

The chain uses TRBV15 and TRBJ2-7; no reliable D call. Germline assignment: CDR1 LNHNV and CDR2 YYDKDF (reference sequence). The CDR3 is 15 amino acids. V lost 1 base, J lost 2 bases, and 12 bases lay in between. The CDR3 loop is CATSRVLEATYEQYF. DNA of the CDR3: TGTGCCACCAGCAGAGTGCTTGAGGCCACCTACGAGCAGTACTTC.

The chain has TRBV19 and TRBJ2-1, with a tentative D call TRBD2 (6 bases). With 3 bases removed from V and 8 bases from J, the gap between germline ends came to 14 bases. The CDR3 length is 14 residues. Germline V CDR1 and CDR2: LNHDA, SQIVND (reference sequence). CDR3 region: CASSIQTRIDEQFF. CDR3 DNA sequence: TGTGCCAGTAGTATTCAGACTAGGATCGATGAGCAGTTCTTC.

This chain joins TRBV7-8 and TRBJ1-2, with a weak D call TRBD1 (5 bases). The V end lost 8 bases, the J end lost 8 bases, and 12 bases lay between the germline ends. Germline loops: CDR1 SGHVS, CDR2 FQNEAQ. This CDR3 comprises 11 residues. In DNA, the CDR3 is TGTGCCAGCGGGGCAGGTTTCGGCTACACCTTC. Its protein is CASGAGFGYTF.

This chain links TRBV6-5 with TRBJ1-1; 8 bases are a match to TRBD1. Germline V gene lookup returns CDR1 MNHEY and CDR2 SVGAGI. J lost 4 bases, V lost 4 bases, and 8 bases had no gene match. The CDR3 runs to 15 residues. CDR3 protein: CASSSPRDRTTEAFF. The CDR3 DNA is TGTGCCAGCAGTTCCCCCCGGGACAGGACCACTGAAGCTTTCTTT.

The V and J genes are TRBV20-1 and TRBJ2-1; no clear D. V lost 3 bases and J 5 bases, leaving 5 bases between the germline ends. CDR3 size: 11 residues. Germline CDR1 is DFQATT and CDR2 is SNEGSKA (reference sequence). For the CDR3, the DNA is TGCAGTGCTAGTAAAAACAATGAGCAGTTCTTC. Translating it yields CSASKNNEQFF.